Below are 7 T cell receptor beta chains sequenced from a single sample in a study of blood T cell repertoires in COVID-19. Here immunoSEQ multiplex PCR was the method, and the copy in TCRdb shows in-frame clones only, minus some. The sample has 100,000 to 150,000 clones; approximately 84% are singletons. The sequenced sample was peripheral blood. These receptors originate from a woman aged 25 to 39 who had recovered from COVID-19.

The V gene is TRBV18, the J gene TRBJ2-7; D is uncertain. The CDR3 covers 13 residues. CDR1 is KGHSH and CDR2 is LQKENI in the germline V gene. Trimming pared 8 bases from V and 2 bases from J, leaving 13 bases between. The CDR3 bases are TGTGCCAGCCAACGGTTTACGGCCTACGAGCAGTACTTC. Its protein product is CASQRFTAYEQYF.

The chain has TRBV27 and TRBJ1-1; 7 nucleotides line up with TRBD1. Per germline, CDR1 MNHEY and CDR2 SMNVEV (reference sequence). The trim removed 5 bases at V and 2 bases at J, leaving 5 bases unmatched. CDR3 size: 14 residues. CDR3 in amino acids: CASSPGTVNTEAFF. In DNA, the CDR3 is TGTGCCAGCAGTCCAGGGACAGTCAACACTGAAGCTTTCTTT.

CDR3 bases: TGTGCCAGCAGTCCGGACAGGGGCCACGAGCAGTACTTC. Its protein is CASSPDRGHEQYF. J is TRBJ2-7 and V is TRBV6-2 or TRBV6-3, with TRBD1 identical over 9 bases. CDR3 length: 13 residues. The ends lost 5 bases at V and 5 bases at J; junction bases unmatched: 4. The V gene's germline CDR1 is MNHEY and CDR2 SVGEGT.

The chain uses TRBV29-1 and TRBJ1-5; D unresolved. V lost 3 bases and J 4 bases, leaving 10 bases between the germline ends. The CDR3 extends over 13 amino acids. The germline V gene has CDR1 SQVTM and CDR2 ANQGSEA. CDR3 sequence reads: CSVEVGLNQPQHF. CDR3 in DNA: TGCAGCGTTGAGGTCGGACTGAATCAGCCCCAGCATTTT.

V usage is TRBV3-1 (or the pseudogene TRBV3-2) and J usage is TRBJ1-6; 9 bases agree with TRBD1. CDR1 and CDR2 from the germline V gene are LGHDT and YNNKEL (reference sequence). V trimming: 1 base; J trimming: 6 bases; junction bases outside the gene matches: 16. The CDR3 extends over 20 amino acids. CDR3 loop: CASSQGGTLQGAHSNSPLHF. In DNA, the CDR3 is TGTGCCAGCAGCCAAGGAGGGACACTACAGGGGGCGCATTCTAATTCACCCCTCCACTTT.

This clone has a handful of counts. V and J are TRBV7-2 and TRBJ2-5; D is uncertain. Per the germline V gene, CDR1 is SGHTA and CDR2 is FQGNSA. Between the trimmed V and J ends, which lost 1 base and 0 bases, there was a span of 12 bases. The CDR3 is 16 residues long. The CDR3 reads CASSLGILGYQETQYF. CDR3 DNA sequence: TGTGCCAGCAGCTTAGGGATTCTCGGGTACCAAGAGACCCAGTACTTC.

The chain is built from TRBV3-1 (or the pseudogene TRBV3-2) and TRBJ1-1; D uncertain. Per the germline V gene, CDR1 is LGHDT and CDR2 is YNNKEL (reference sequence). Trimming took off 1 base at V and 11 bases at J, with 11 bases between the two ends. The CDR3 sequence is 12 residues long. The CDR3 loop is CASSQGEGGAFF. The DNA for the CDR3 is TGTGCCAGCAGCCAAGGAGAGGGTGGGGCTTTCTTT.